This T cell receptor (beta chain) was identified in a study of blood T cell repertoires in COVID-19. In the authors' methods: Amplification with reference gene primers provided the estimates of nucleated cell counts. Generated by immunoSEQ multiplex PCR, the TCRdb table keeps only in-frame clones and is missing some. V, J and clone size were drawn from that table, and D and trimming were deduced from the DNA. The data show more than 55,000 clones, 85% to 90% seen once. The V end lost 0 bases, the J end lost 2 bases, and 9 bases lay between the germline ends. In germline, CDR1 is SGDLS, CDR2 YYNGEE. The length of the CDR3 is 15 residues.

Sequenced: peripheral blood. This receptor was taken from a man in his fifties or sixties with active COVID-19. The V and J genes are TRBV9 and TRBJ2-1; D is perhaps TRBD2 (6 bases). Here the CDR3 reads CASSVAGLTYNEQFF. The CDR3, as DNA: TGTGCCAGCAGCGTAGCGGGACTGACCTACAATGAGCAGTTCTTC.